The 22 T cell receptor beta chains presented below share a single source sample, sequenced in a study of blood T cell repertoires in COVID-19. Libraries were prepared by immunoSEQ multiplex PCR; TCRdb keeps only in-frame clonotypes and omits some of them. The table includes some 120,000 clones, around 79% detected once. The sequenced sample consisted of peripheral blood. The receptors derive from a man of 80 years or more with acute or convalescent COVID-19.

The gene calls are TRBV5-1 and TRBJ2-2; TRBD1 matches at 7 bases. The ends lost 4 bases at V and 7 bases at J; junction bases unmatched: 7. This CDR3 is 14 amino acids long. CDR1 SGHRS and CDR2 YFSETQ come from the germline V gene. The DNA for the CDR3 is TGCGCCAGCAGCAAGACAGGGTTGGACGGGGAGCTGTTTTTT. This encodes CASSKTGLDGELFF.

This rearrangement joins TRBV2 to TRBJ2-2; D remains unclear. V was pared by 2 bases and J by 4 bases, with 11 bases between. This CDR3 spans 15 amino acids. CDR1 is SNHLY, CDR2 FYNNEI, per germline. CDR3 region: CASSEFQARTGELFF. The CDR3 DNA sequence: TGTGCCAGCAGTGAATTCCAGGCACGCACCGGGGAGCTGTTTTTT. The full variable domain, its missing parts supplied by reference TRBV2 and TRBJ2-2, is EPEVTQTPSHQVTQMGQEVILRCVPISNHLYFYWYRQILGQKVEFLVSFYNNEISEKSEIFDDQFSVERPDGSNFTLKIRSTKLEDSAMYFCASSEFQARTGELFFGEGSRLTVL.

V gene TRBV5-1 combines with J gene TRBJ2-7, with D perhaps TRBD1 (6 bases). CDR3 length: 14 residues. The V gene's germline CDR1 is SGHRS and CDR2 YFSETQ. Trimming cost V 0 bases and J 4 bases, with 11 bases left between them. CDR3 nucleotides: TGCGCCAGCAGCTTGGGACCTCAGGGGTACGAGCAGTACTTC. Translating it yields CASSLGPQGYEQYF.

As DNA, the CDR3 is TGTGCCAGCAGTTTATTAGGACAGGGGGCAGGATACGAGCAGTACTTC. Translating it yields CASSLLGQGAGYEQYF. The V call is TRBV28, the J call TRBJ2-7; 11 bases are a match to TRBD1. There are 16 residues in the CDR3. Trimming took 1 base from V and 4 from J; bases not matched to a gene: 6. Germline V gene sequence: CDR1 MDHEN, CDR2 SYDVKM.

The V and J genes are TRBV11-2 and TRBJ1-2, with 8 bases aligning to TRBD1. Germline values: CDR1 SGHAT, CDR2 FQNNGV. This CDR3 has 14 residues. V was pared by 4 bases and J by 6 bases, with 7 bases of the junction left unmatched. The CDR3 here is CASSSTGQGHGYTF. The DNA of the CDR3 is TGTGCCAGCAGCTCGACCGGACAGGGTCATGGCTACACCTTC.

J is TRBJ2-7 and V is TRBV6-2 or TRBV6-3; 7 bases are shared with TRBD1. Germline V gene sequence: CDR1 MNHEY, CDR2 SVGEGT. V dropped 1 base and J dropped 3; count of bases not matched to a gene: 9. CDR3 length equals 16 residues. CDR3 loop: CASSYFPTGNYYEQYF. Written as DNA, the CDR3 is TGTGCCAGCAGTTACTTCCCGACAGGGAATTACTACGAGCAGTACTTC.

This rearrangement joins TRBV10-3 to TRBJ2-7; D is possibly TRBD1 (6 bases). The CDR3 runs to 16 residues. Germline-derived CDR1 and CDR2 are ENHRY and SYGVKD. The ends were cut back, 5 bases at V and 2 bases at J, with 19 bases in the middle. CDR3 in DNA: TGTGCCATCAGTTCGCGCGTGACAGGCCTAGCCTACGAGCAGTACTTC. Protein product: CAISSRVTGLAYEQYF.

This clone was picked up a small number of times. This chain joins TRBV6-2 or TRBV6-3 and TRBJ2-7; 7 nucleotides line up with TRBD1. Unmatched junction bases numbered 7, after V lost 0 bases and J lost 5 bases. Germline-derived CDR1 and CDR2 are MNHEY and SVGEGT. CDR3 length equals 15 residues. The CDR3 loop is CASSYSKTGSHEQYF. CDR3 DNA: TGTGCCAGCAGTTACTCGAAGACAGGGAGCCACGAGCAGTACTTC.

V is TRBV19 and J is TRBJ1-5, with D unresolved. The germline gives CDR1 LNHDA, CDR2 SQIVND (reference sequence). The ends were cut back, 1 base at V and 0 bases at J, with 13 bases in the middle. CDR3 length: 17 residues. The CDR3 protein is CASSIAPRPYSNQPQHF. CDR3 sequence (DNA): TGTGCCAGTAGTATAGCCCCCAGGCCTTATAGCAATCAGCCCCAGCATTTT.

Here the CDR3 DNA reads TGTGCCAGCAGCCAAGACAACGGACTAGCGGGGATGAATGAGCAGTTCTTC. Its protein product is CASSQDNGLAGMNEQFF. V usage is TRBV3-1 (or the pseudogene TRBV3-2) and J usage is TRBJ2-1, with TRBD2 matching over 12 bases. The germline gives CDR1 LGHDT, CDR2 YNNKEL (reference sequence). Trimming cost V 0 bases and J 7 bases; bases outside gene matches: 7. This CDR3 is 17 amino acids long.

The V and J genes are TRBV28 and TRBJ1-2; D is possibly TRBD1 (6 bases). CDR1 MDHEN and CDR2 SYDVKM come from the germline V gene. The CDR3 has 14 amino acids. V lost 4 bases, J lost 4 bases, and 13 bases lay in between. The CDR3: CASSSSGGSYGYTF. The CDR3 DNA sequence: TGTGCCAGCAGTTCCTCGGGGGGCAGCTATGGCTACACCTTC.

The chain recombines TRBV6-5 with TRBJ1-5; D gene ambiguous. V gave up 6 bases and J gave up 5 bases, with 11 bases separating them. Germline V lookup: CDR1 MNHEY, CDR2 SVGAGI. The CDR3 consists of 13 residues. The CDR3 DNA reads as TGTGCCAGCAGAGGAAGCCGGGATCAGCCCCAGCATTTT. Translated: CASRGSRDQPQHF.

The chain employs TRBV5-1 and TRBJ1-1, with TRBD1 as a possible D gene (5 bases). Trimming pared 0 bases from V and 5 bases from J, leaving 11 bases between. The CDR3 spans 14 residues. CDR1 is SGHRS and CDR2 is YFSETQ in the germline V gene. The chain's CDR3 is CASSLAGGVTEAFF. Here the CDR3 DNA reads TGCGCCAGCAGCTTGGCCGGAGGGGTTACTGAAGCTTTCTTT.

The chain is built from TRBV6-5 and TRBJ1-5; D is undetermined. Germline loops: CDR1 MNHEY, CDR2 SVGAGI. Trimming pared 0 bases from V and 6 bases from J, leaving 9 bases between. CDR3 length: 14 amino acids. The CDR3 is CASSYSRIGQPQHF. DNA of the CDR3: TGTGCCAGCAGTTACTCGCGGATCGGTCAGCCCCAGCATTTT.

The chain employs TRBV25-1 and TRBJ2-1, with 7 bases fitting TRBD2. The J segment lost 8 bases and the V segment lost 6 bases, leaving 10 bases of the junction unmatched. The CDR3 loop spans 14 amino acids. Germline CDR1 and CDR2: MGHDK and SYGVNS. CDR3 protein: CASRRVGGFYEQFF. DNA of the CDR3: TGTGCCAGCAGACGGGTCGGGGGGTTCTATGAGCAGTTCTTC.

The chain couples TRBV5-1 to TRBJ1-5, with 7 bases matching TRBD1. J gave up 7 bases and V 5 bases, and 6 bases lay outside the gene matches. Germline V lookup: CDR1 SGHRS, CDR2 YFSETQ. The CDR3 totals 13 residues. The CDR3 here is CASRRDSSQPQHF. CDR3 nucleotide sequence: TGCGCCAGCAGACGGGACAGTAGCCAGCCCCAGCATTTT.

The chain is built from TRBV5-1 and TRBJ2-1, with 12 positions matching TRBD2. CDR1 and CDR2 from the germline V gene are SGHRS and YFSETQ. Losses at the gene ends were 3 bases for V and 7 bases for J; bases not matched to a gene: 5. This CDR3 region has 15 residues. The CDR3 region is CASSSWTSGVNEQFF. The CDR3 DNA reads as TGCGCCAGCAGCTCTTGGACTAGCGGGGTTAATGAGCAGTTCTTC.

This clone was detected many times. The CDR3 reads CASSYGQQYEQYF. The CDR3, as DNA: TGTGCCAGCAGCTACGGACAGCAGTACGAGCAGTACTTC. The genes are TRBV7-6 and TRBJ2-7; D might be TRBD1 (6 bases). The CDR3 loop spans 13 amino acids. Germline V gene sequence: CDR1 SGHVS, CDR2 FNYEAQ. V dropped 4 bases and J dropped 4 bases, with 11 bases sitting between them.

The rearrangement joins TRBV7-9 to TRBJ1-4; a possible D gene is TRBD1 (5 bases). The germline CDR1 and CDR2 sequences are SEHNR and FQNEAQ (reference sequence). The CDR3 has 19 residues. V lost 3 bases, J lost 0 bases, and 20 bases lay in between. CDR3 protein: CASSLSQGWETATNEKLFF. For the CDR3, the DNA is TGTGCCAGCAGCTTGAGTCAGGGCTGGGAAACTGCAACTAATGAAAAACTGTTTTTT.

V is TRBV4-2 and J is TRBJ2-1, with D tentatively TRBD2 (6 bases). CDR3 length: 16 amino acids. CDR1 LGHNA and CDR2 YNFKEQ come from the germline V gene. V dropped 4 bases and J dropped 0 bases, with 13 bases sitting between them. The CDR3 protein is CASSRVAASSYNEQFF. CDR3 bases: TGTGCCAGCAGCCGAGTAGCGGCGAGCTCCTACAATGAGCAGTTCTTC.

CDR3 region: CASSQEGEETQYF. The CDR3 coding sequence is TGTGCCAGCAGCCAAGAAGGAGAGGAGACCCAGTACTTC. The rearrangement uses TRBV3-1 (or the pseudogene TRBV3-2) and TRBJ2-5; no definite D call. The V gene's germline CDR1 is LGHDT and CDR2 YNNKEL (reference sequence). The CDR3 runs to 13 residues. The V end was cut by 0 bases, the J end by 5 bases, with 7 bases between.

The rearrangement links TRBV15 to TRBJ2-7, with 12 bases that match TRBD1. V gave up 5 bases and J gave up 6 bases; unmatched junction bases: 5. Germline loops: CDR1 LNHNV, CDR2 YYDKDF (reference sequence). There are 14 residues in the CDR3. The CDR3 bases are TGTGCCACCAGCTTCGGGACAGGGGGCGTCGAGCAGTACTTC. Its translation is CATSFGTGGVEQYF.